Listed below are T cell receptor beta chains from one sample, sequenced in a study of persistence of HIV-infected CD4 T cells. Their cognate antigens are unknown. Produced via immunoSEQ multiplex PCR; TCRdb's table is partial and in-frame only. The data hold some 30,000 clones, with roughly 70% observed a single time. The material sequenced was CD4+ T cells sorted from PBMCs after 18-hour stimulation, taken from a patient who received antiretroviral therapy. These TCRs come from an adult man with HIV who was CMV-seropositive. CDR3s include the opening cysteine and the closing phenylalanine or tryptophan. Fields, in order: D gene, clone size, V gene, J gene, CDR3 protein, CDR3 DNA. A D gene is named only where the DNA matches it firmly. The size field is filled for only some rows; it gives once, few, many or a size class.

TRBD1,-,TRBV15,TRBJ1-2,CATSRDPTGAYYGYTF,TGTGCCACCAGCAGAGATCCGACAGGGGCGTACTATGGCTACACCTTC
-,-,TRBV6-2/TRBV6-3,TRBJ1-4,CASSFHISTNEKLFF,TGTGCCAGCAGTTTCCACATTTCAACTAATGAAAAACTGTTTTTT
TRBD1,few,TRBV3-1/TRBV3-2,TRBJ2-1,CASSRMTGGYNEQFF,TGTGCCAGCAGCCGGATGACAGGGGGGTACAATGAGCAGTTCTTC
-,-,TRBV9,TRBJ2-3,CASSLSGLSTDTQYF,TGTGCCAGCAGCCTGTCGGGACTCAGCACAGATACGCAGTATTTT
TRBD1,-,TRBV19,TRBJ1-2,CASRPTGTGKKYGYTF,TGTGCCAGTAGGCCCACCGGGACAGGGAAAAAATATGGCTACACCTTC
TRBD1,-,TRBV10-3,TRBJ1-2,CAISSTGGSGYTF,TGTGCCATCAGTTCGACAGGGGGCTCTGGCTACACCTTC
TRBD1,-,TRBV27,TRBJ2-7,CASRPTGNYEQYF,TGTGCCAGCAGGCCGACAGGGAACTACGAGCAGTACTTC
-,-,TRBV27,TRBJ1-2,CASSLYPGEVYGYTF,TGTGCCAGCAGTTTATACCCAGGGGAGGTCTATGGCTACACCTTC
-,-,TRBV6-6,TRBJ1-1,CASRGLAMNTEAFF,TGTGCCAGCAGGGGCCTTGCCATGAACACTGAAGCTTTCTTT
-,-,TRBV24-1,TRBJ2-1,CATSEGLTGTADNEQFF,TGTGCCACCAGTGAAGGTCTCACAGGGACGGCGGACAATGAGCAGTTCTTC
TRBD2,-,TRBV7-3,TRBJ2-1,CASSSGTSKVQFF,TGTGCCAGCAGCTCAGGGACTAGCAAGGTGCAGTTCTTC
-,-,TRBV24-1,TRBJ1-1,CATSPYMGESTEAFF,TGTGCCACCAGTCCCTACATGGGGGAGAGCACTGAAGCTTTCTTT
-,-,TRBV28,TRBJ1-2,CASSSTAGGYTF,TGTGCCAGCAGTTCAACAGCTGGAGGCTACACCTTC
-,once,TRBV5-4,TRBJ1-2,CASSWGTSGYTF,TGTGCCAGCAGCTGGGGGACGTCGGGCTACACCTTC
-,few,TRBV10-1,TRBJ1-4,CASRIGTATNEKLFF,TGCGCCAGCCGGATCGGGACTGCAACTAATGAAAAACTGTTTTTT
-,-,TRBV18,TRBJ1-6,CASSPSGDYNSPLHF,TGTGCCAGCTCACCTTCGGGGGACTATAATTCACCCCTCCACTTT
TRBD1,-,TRBV24-1,TRBJ2-5,CATSDPTGTGVETQYF,TGTGCCACCAGTGATCCTACCGGGACAGGGGTAGAGACCCAGTACTTC
-,-,TRBV3-1/TRBV3-2,TRBJ1-3,CASSQGTVSGNTIYF,TGTGCCAGCAGCCAAGGGACAGTCTCTGGAAACACCATATATTTT
-,-,TRBV18,TRBJ1-3,CASSPNRQSSGNTIYF,TGTGCCAGCTCACCAAACAGGCAGAGCTCTGGAAACACCATATATTTT
-,-,TRBV6-5,TRBJ2-1,CASSHDSGPGNEQFF,TGTGCCAGCAGTCACGACAGCGGTCCCGGGAATGAGCAGTTCTTC
-,-,TRBV5-1,TRBJ2-7,CASSLTADYEQYF,TGCGCCAGCAGCTTGACAGCAGACTACGAGCAGTACTTC
-,-,TRBV2,TRBJ2-2,CASRTTGTTTGELFF,TGTGCCAGCAGGACGACAGGAACCACCACCGGGGAGCTGTTTTTT
-,-,TRBV2,TRBJ1-6,CASTTAGAGSPLHF,TGTGCCAGCACTACGGCAGGAGCCGGGTCACCCCTCCACTTT
-,-,TRBV2,TRBJ2-3,CASSEWSGFTDTQYF,TGTGCCAGCAGTGAGTGGTCAGGATTCACAGATACGCAGTATTTT
-,few,TRBV9,TRBJ1-3,CASSVGGSSGNTIYF,TGTGCCAGCAGCGTGGGGGGGAGCTCTGGAAACACCATATATTTT
-,few,TRBV7-2,TRBJ1-5,CASSPVPLNQPQHF,TGTGCCAGCAGCCCCGTTCCCCTCAATCAGCCCCAGCATTTT
-,-,TRBV9,TRBJ1-1,CASSVVAGVNTEAFF,TGTGCCAGCAGCGTAGTGGCAGGGGTGAACACTGAAGCTTTCTTT
TRBD1,-,TRBV6-1,TRBJ1-5,CASSEAAAGGAGQPQHF,TGTGCCAGCAGTGAAGCCGCGGCAGGGGGCGCGGGTCAGCCCCAGCATTTT
TRBD1,-,TRBV2,TRBJ1-1,CASTGQANTEAFF,TGTGCCAGCACGGGACAGGCGAACACTGAAGCTTTCTTT
-,-,TRBV24-1,TRBJ2-6,CATSDSSSGANVLTF,TGTGCCACCAGTGATTCGAGCTCTGGGGCCAACGTCCTGACTTTC
-,-,TRBV28,TRBJ1-1,CASSRTRQPTEAFF,TGTGCCAGCAGTCGGACCAGACAACCCACTGAAGCTTTCTTT
-,-,TRBV28,TRBJ1-1,CASSLRLLRGAFF,TGTGCCAGCAGTTTAAGGCTGCTGCGGGGAGCTTTCTTT
-,once,TRBV2,TRBJ1-6,CASSDPPGWKGSPLHF,TGTGCCAGCAGTGATCCTCCCGGGTGGAAAGGTTCACCCCTCCACTTT
TRBD1,-,TRBV5-3,TRBJ1-4,CARSFRDRGEKLFF,TGTGCCAGAAGCTTCCGGGACAGGGGGGAAAAACTGTTTTTT
TRBD1,-,TRBV27,TRBJ1-6,CASSFSPGQGSSPLHF,TGTGCCAGCAGTTTCTCCCCGGGACAGGGGAGTTCACCCCTCCACTTT
-,-,TRBV19,TRBJ1-5,CASNDGRWAQHF,TGTGCCAGTAATGACGGCCGGTGGGCCCAGCATTTT
-,-,TRBV15,TRBJ1-2,CATSRDQAIVVGGYTF,TGTGCCACCAGCAGAGACCAAGCTATCGTCGTGGGTGGCTACACCTTC
TRBD2,-,TRBV24-1,TRBJ2-2,CATSDGGGRNTGELFF,TGTGCCACCAGTGATGGCGGGGGGCGGAACACCGGGGAGCTGTTTTTT
TRBD1,-,TRBV19,TRBJ2-2,CASHDRGQAGELFF,TGTGCCAGTCATGACAGGGGGCAAGCCGGGGAGCTGTTTTTT
TRBD1,-,TRBV5-1,TRBJ1-4,CASSSGQGALNEKLFF,TGCGCCAGCAGCTCAGGACAGGGGGCACTTAATGAAAAACTGTTTTTT
TRBD1,-,TRBV7-6,TRBJ2-1,CASSQQPFSGTGGYNEQFF,TGTGCCAGCAGCCAACAGCCCTTTTCCGGGACAGGGGGCTACAATGAGCAGTTCTTC
-,few,TRBV28,TRBJ1-4,CASSFGQSNEKLFF,TGTGCCAGCAGTTTTGGACAGAGTAATGAAAAACTGTTTTTT